Listed here is a single T cell receptor (beta chain). No antigen is known for it. The data originate from a study of shared clonotypes between healthy human individuals. Study-level results: Unshared clonotypes carried lower generation probabilities than those common to all four donors. Clonotypes that were shared across a few donors made up 4.5% to 5% of naive CD4 clonotypes.

Terminally differentiated effector memory CD45RA+ cells were left out of the naive CD8 fraction, which was CD45RO-negative and positively selected for CCR7. Profiled with immunoSEQ multiplex PCR; TCRdb holds only in-frame clones, not every one. The sample lists about 2 million clones, approximately 94% seen once, with under 1.5% in the top ten. The CDR3 runs 15 residues. Germline V gene sequence: CDR1 LGHNA, CDR2 YNFKEQ. With 0 bases removed from V and 1 base from J, the gap between germline ends came to 10 bases. The TCR comes from a man aged 18 to 30 in good health. The rearrangement uses TRBV4-2 and TRBJ2-7, with TRBD1 as a possible D gene (5 bases). Input material: naive CD8+ T cells sorted from blood. The CDR3 loop reads CASSQDRAGSYEQYF. CDR3 sequence (DNA): TGTGCCAGCAGCCAAGATCGGGCAGGGTCCTACGAGCAGTACTTC.